Following are 15 T cell receptor beta chains from one sample sequenced in a study of blood T cell repertoires in COVID-19. Data came from immunoSEQ multiplex PCR; TCRdb stores just in-frame clones and leaves some out. The sample includes 120,000 to 150,000 clones, just under 90% of them seen just once. Sequenced material: peripheral blood. These receptors were taken from a woman aged 50 to 60 with active or convalescent COVID-19.

A few counts support this clone. CDR3: CAWSLPGQPQHF. In nucleotides, the CDR3 is TGTGCCTGGAGTCTTCCAGGGCAGCCCCAGCATTTT. This chain uses TRBV30 with TRBJ1-5, with a weak D call TRBD1 (5 bases). From germline, CDR1 is GTSNPN and CDR2 SVGIG (reference sequence). Trimming removed 2 bases at V and 7 bases at J, with 9 bases between. CDR3 length: 12 amino acids.

The chain links TRBV11-2 to TRBJ2-1; 9 bases map to TRBD2. The CDR3 extends over 13 amino acids. After removal of 4 bases from V and 9 bases from J, the junction contained 4 bases not matched to a gene. Germline-derived CDR1 and CDR2 are SGHAT and FQNNGV. CDR3 region: CASSSSGVAEQFF. CDR3 in DNA: TGTGCCAGCAGCTCTAGCGGGGTCGCTGAGCAGTTCTTC.

The J gene is TRBJ2-1, the V gene TRBV4-1, with 9 nucleotides matching TRBD1. V was clipped by 5 bases and J by 7 bases; unmatched bases: 9. Germline V gene lookup returns CDR1 MGHRA and CDR2 YSYEKL. This CDR3 is built from 15 residues. The CDR3 nucleotides read TGCGCCAGCAGCTCCGGGGACAGGGTGAGGAATGAGCAGTTCTTC. It yields the protein CASSSGDRVRNEQFF.

The genes are TRBV28 and TRBJ1-1, with 8 bases lining up with TRBD1. Germline trimming cut 6 bases from V and 1 base from J; bases unmatched to any gene: 13. The CDR3 contains 17 residues. CDR1 is MDHEN and CDR2 is SYDVKM in the germline V gene. Here the CDR3 reads CASSLRGPTPGNTEAFF. CDR3 bases: TGTGCCAGCAGCCTCAGGGGGCCAACCCCCGGGAACACTGAAGCTTTCTTT.

DNA for the CDR3: TGTGCCAGTAGTATAGGGACAGTAAACACCGGGGAGCTGTTTTTT. Amino acid sequence: CASSIGTVNTGELFF. The V and J genes are TRBV19 and TRBJ2-2; D might be TRBD1 (6 bases). V was trimmed by 1 base and J by 2 bases, leaving 8 bases between them. The length of the CDR3 is 15 residues. Germline CDR1 is LNHDA and CDR2 is SQIVND (reference sequence).

This chain joins TRBV7-9 and TRBJ1-1; no clear D. The CDR3 spans 14 residues. Germline CDR1 and CDR2: SEHNR and FQNEAQ (reference sequence). Trimming cost V 1 base and J 4 bases, with 10 bases left between them. The CDR3: CASSLGGVSTEAFF. CDR3 sequence (DNA): TGTGCCAGCAGCTTAGGCGGGGTTTCCACTGAAGCTTTCTTT.

V is TRBV9 and J is TRBJ1-3; D remains unclear. Germline V gene sequence: CDR1 SGDLS, CDR2 YYNGEE. CDR3 length equals 17 residues. V lost 4 bases, J lost 4 bases, and 21 bases lay in between. In DNA, the CDR3 is TGTGCCAGCAGCCCGAGAGGAGTCACGTCCTACGGAAACACCATATATTTT. This gives the protein CASSPRGVTSYGNTIYF.

The DNA of the CDR3 is TGTGCCAGCAGTGCCGCAAGAACCGGGACTGTCAACTACGAGCAGTACTTC. It codes for CASSAARTGTVNYEQYF. The chain uses TRBV6-1 and TRBJ2-7, with D tentatively TRBD2 (6 bases). Trimming took 4 bases from V and 3 from J, leaving 22 bases between them. Germline V gives CDR1 MNHNS, CDR2 SASEGT. The CDR3 runs to 17 residues.

The genes are TRBV15 and TRBJ2-1, with TRBD2 as a possible D gene (7 bases). In germline, CDR1 is LNHNV, CDR2 YYDKDF (reference sequence). The ends were cut back, 0 bases at V and 0 bases at J, with 15 bases in the middle. This CDR3 is built from 18 residues. CDR3: CATSRDQGRGSSYNEQFF. In DNA form, the CDR3 reads TGTGCCACCAGCAGAGATCAGGGGCGGGGGAGCTCCTACAATGAGCAGTTCTTC.

The CDR3 reads CAWRRGTREQYF. The CDR3 bases are TGTGCCTGGAGGAGGGGGACGAGGGAGCAGTACTTC. The chain couples TRBV30 to TRBJ2-7; D may be TRBD1 (6 bases). The length of the CDR3 is 12 residues. Looked up from germline, CDR1 is GTSNPN and CDR2 is SVGIG (reference sequence). V lost 3 bases and J 7 bases, leaving 13 bases between the germline ends.

The V call is TRBV6-5, the J call TRBJ1-1; possibly TRBD1 for D (5 bases). CDR1 and CDR2 from the germline V gene are MNHEY and SVGAGI. The CDR3 is 15 residues long. The V gene lost 0 bases and the J gene lost 3 bases, with 11 bases spanning the gap. The CDR3 spells CASSYSWQGYTEAFF. In DNA, the CDR3 is TGTGCCAGCAGTTACTCGTGGCAGGGATACACTGAAGCTTTCTTT.

This clone was recorded only once. The genes are TRBV5-4 and TRBJ1-2, with 8 bases that match TRBD1. The V segment lost 3 bases and the J segment 2 bases; nucleotides outside the gene matches: 3. Germline V gives CDR1 SGHNT, CDR2 YYREEE (reference sequence). The CDR3 spans 14 residues. The CDR3 region is CASSSGDRNYGYTF. The CDR3 DNA follows: TGTGCCAGCAGCTCGGGGGACAGGAACTATGGCTACACCTTC.

The V and J genes are TRBV9 and TRBJ1-4; TRBD1 might be the D (5 bases). Germline CDR1 SGDLS, CDR2 YYNGEE. With 4 bases removed from V and 0 bases from J, the gap between germline ends came to 10 bases. This CDR3 region has 15 residues. The CDR3 nucleotides are TGTGCCAGCAGCTACCGGGACTCAACTAATGAAAAACTGTTTTTT. Encoded protein: CASSYRDSTNEKLFF.

The chain links TRBV14 to TRBJ1-2; 9 nucleotides agree with TRBD1. Germline V gives CDR1 SGHDN, CDR2 FVKESK. J lost 4 bases, V lost 5 bases, and 5 bases had no gene match. The CDR3 spans 14 residues. The CDR3: CASSTGGFSYGYTF. CDR3 nucleotide sequence: TGTGCCAGCAGCACAGGGGGCTTTAGCTATGGCTACACCTTC. Drawing the rest from reference TRBV14 and TRBJ1-2, the complete variable domain is EAGVTQFPSHSVIEKGQTVTLRCDPISGHDNLYWYRRVMGKEIKFLLHFVKESKQDESGMPNNRFLAERTGGTYSTLKVQPAELEDSGVYFCASSTGGFSYGYTFGSGTRLTVV.

The genes are TRBV7-2 and TRBJ2-2; 7 nucleotides match TRBD2. The CDR3 extends over 17 amino acids. Germline CDR1 is SGHTA and CDR2 is FQGNSA. The junction had 5 bases not matched to a gene; V was cut back by 1 base and J by 0 bases. The DNA for the CDR3 is TGTGCCAGCAGCTTAGTTCGCGGGAGCGCGAACACCGGGGAGCTGTTTTTT. Translation: CASSLVRGSANTGELFF.